This TCR beta chain was observed in a study of blood T cells in healthy people across ages. Study context: The template switching approach captured approximately one barcoded beta molecule for every two T cells.

This CDR3 is 15 amino acids long. The V and J ends lost 0 bases and 6 bases respectively, with 14 bases between them. Germline V gene data show CDR1 as SQVTM and CDR2 as ANQGSEA. A J-beta primer mix and a sample-barcoded 5' primer were used in a second PCR of roughly 6 to 11 cycles. TCRdb ran MiXCR on the 5' RACE reads and lists one entry per CDR3 protein. The data show over a million distinct CDR3 sequences, 35% to 45% seen once. Study-wide results and caveats: Diversity of TCR beta correlated strongly with naive T cell percentage.

With regard to this clonotype: What it binds is unknown.

Specimen: blood. The chain carries TRBV29-1 and TRBJ2-2; D possibly uses TRBD1 or TRBD2 (5 bases each). This receptor was identified in a woman between 18 and 30 years old in good health. CDR3 nucleotide sequence: TGCAGCGTTGAAGAGTCACAGGTGGGAGCCGGGGAGCTGTTTTTT. It codes for CSVEESQVGAGELFF.